The 12 T cell receptor beta chains presented below share a single source sample, sequenced in a study of regulatory T cells in long-lasting Graves disease. Assembly of TCR beta libraries relied on iRepertoire HTBI primers together with Arm-PCR of CDR3 regions. In TCRdb, the multiplex PCR reads were re-called with MiXCR into one record per CDR3 protein. The sample lists some 410,000 distinct CDR3 sequences; about 15% were seen once. Noted time point: newly diagnosed GD, antithyroid drugs for less than 3 months. RNA from PBMCs was the source of the TCR library. The data also belong to a second study, concerning T cells in Graves' hyperthyroidism and ophthalmopathy.

This material consisted of peripheral blood mononuclear cells (PBMCs), taken at new diagnosis, from a patient treated with antithyroid drugs. These receptor sequences come from a woman in her twenties or thirties with Graves disease.

The chain joins TRBV19 to TRBJ2-1; TRBD2 might be the D (6 bases). The V end lost 2 bases, the J end lost 11 bases, and 16 bases lay between the germline ends. This CDR3 is built from 14 residues. Germline V gene sequence: CDR1 LNHDA, CDR2 SQIVND (reference sequence). CDR3 in DNA: TGTGCCAGTAGTATACGGGCTAGCGCTCGGAAGCAGTTCTTC. Translation gives CASSIRASARKQFF. The full variable domain, rest sourced from reference TRBV19 and TRBJ2-1, is DGGITQSPKYLFRKEGQNVTLSCEQNLNHDAMYWYRQDPGQGLRLIYYSQIVNDFQKGDIAEGYSVSREKKESFPLTVTSAQKNPTAFYLCASSIRASARKQFFGPGTRLTVL.

This clonotype was found many times. The genes are TRBV12-3 or TRBV12-4 and TRBJ2-1, with D hard to call. This CDR3 is built from 13 residues. Trimming took 7 bases from V and 4 from J, leaving 11 bases between them. For the CDR3, the DNA is TGTGCCAGCACCCCAGAAGGTTACAATGAGCAGTTCTTC. It codes for CASTPEGYNEQFF.

This clonotype appeared many times. The chain joins TRBV2 to TRBJ2-3; the match to TRBD2 covers 7 bases. The CDR3 spans 17 residues. V shed 5 bases, J shed 1 base, and the junction held 12 bases outside the gene matches. Per germline, CDR1 SNHLY and CDR2 FYNNEI. This CDR3 is CASSLNPLAGGTDTQYF. CDR3 DNA: TGTGCCAGCAGTCTCAACCCCCTCGCGGGAGGCACAGATACGCAGTATTTT.

This chain connects TRBV5-4 to TRBJ2-7; D is possibly TRBD1 (6 bases). V lost 6 bases to trimming and J lost 0 bases, with 13 bases between them. The CDR3 is made up of 14 amino acids. The germline V gene encodes CDR1 SGHNT and CDR2 YYREEE (reference sequence). The CDR3 nucleotides are TGTGCCAGCACCGTCGGGGACAACTCCTACGAGCAGTACTTC. Amino acids: CASTVGDNSYEQYF.

As to this clonotype: Mismatch with germline at one junction end may stem from a read error. J is TRBJ1-1 and V is TRBV4-1, with 7 bases aligning to TRBD1. CDR1 and CDR2 from the germline V gene are MGHRA and YSYEKL. The CDR3 is made up of 15 amino acids. The CDR3: CASSHAGTAETEGFF. CDR3 bases: TGCGCCAGCAGCCATGCTGGGACAGCCGAAACTGAAGGTTTCTTT.

This clonotype was counted ten times or more. This chain uses TRBV27 with TRBJ2-7; D assignment may be TRBD1 or TRBD2 (5 bases each). The CDR3 covers 14 residues. The germline V and J ends were trimmed by 10 bases and 3 bases, with 19 bases remaining between them. Germline values: CDR1 MNHEY, CDR2 SMNVEV (reference sequence). The CDR3 loop is CATRPGLANYEQYF. Written as DNA, the CDR3 is TGTGCCACCCGGCCGGGGCTAGCAAACTACGAGCAGTACTTC.

This clonotype was counted at least ten times. CDR3 region: CSARGRLQREQFF. The CDR3 DNA sequence: TGCAGTGCTAGAGGCCGACTACAACGGGAGCAGTTCTTC. V gene TRBV20-1 combines with J gene TRBJ2-1, with D perhaps matching TRBD2 (5 bases). V was clipped by 1 base and J by 10 bases, with 14 bases between them. This CDR3 has 13 amino acids. CDR1 is DFQATT, CDR2 SNEGSKA, per germline (reference sequence).

This clonotype was picked up many times. The chain carries TRBV30 and TRBJ2-1, with D unclear. Germline V CDR1 and CDR2: GTSNPN, SVGIG (reference sequence). The CDR3 sequence is 11 residues long. Trimming took off 2 bases at V and 8 bases at J, with 7 bases between the two ends. The CDR3 nucleotides read TGTGCCTGGAGTCTCTTACATGAGCAGTTCTTC. This codes for CAWSLLHEQFF.

This clonotype was observed many times. The chain has TRBV30 and TRBJ2-1; TRBD2 matches at 8 bases. CDR1 and CDR2 (germline): GTSNPN, SVGIG (reference sequence). Losses at the gene ends were 2 bases for V and 8 bases for J; bases not matched to a gene: 5. The CDR3 covers 13 residues. DNA for the CDR3: TGTGCCTGGAGTATCGCGGGAGGCGATGAGCAGTTCTTC. Translated: CAWSIAGGDEQFF.

The V gene is TRBV28, the J gene TRBJ1-1; D ambiguous. Trimming removed 6 bases from V and 6 bases from J, with 11 bases in between. Germline V gene sequence: CDR1 MDHEN, CDR2 SYDVKM. The CDR3 length is 12 residues. CDR3 sequence: CASRMSGAEAFF. CDR3 nucleotides: TGTGCCAGCAGGATGTCTGGGGCTGAAGCTTTCTTT. The complete variable domain, with remaining parts taken from reference TRBV28 and TRBJ1-1, reads DVKVTQSSRYLVKRTGEKVFLECVQDMDHENMFWYRQDPGLGLRLIYFSYDVKMKEKGDIPEGYSVSREKKERFSLILESASTNQTSMYLCASRMSGAEAFFGQGTRLTVV.

Many counts were recorded for this clonotype. This rearrangement joins TRBV2 to TRBJ1-1; no clear D. Germline loops: CDR1 SNHLY, CDR2 FYNNEI. Trimming removed 3 bases from V and 6 bases from J, with 5 bases in between. This CDR3 is 11 amino acids long. In DNA form, the CDR3 reads TGTGCCAGCAGTGATCGCCCTGAAGCTTTCTTT. Encoded protein: CASSDRPEAFF.

This clonotype was found many times. The chain couples TRBV18 to TRBJ2-4, with 7 positions matching TRBD2. CDR1 is KGHSH, CDR2 LQKENI, per germline. The CDR3 extends over 17 amino acids. Trimming cost V 3 bases and J 1 base; bases outside gene matches: 9. CDR3 DNA sequence: TGTGCCAGCTCACCGACGGTTGGCGGGAGTGCCAAAAACATTCAGTACTTC. As protein: CASSPTVGGSAKNIQYF.